This T cell receptor (beta chain) was identified in a study of Tregs in tolerant kidney transplant recipients (dated by TCRdb to about 2019). Study-wide context: The study applied TCRbeta sequencing to find donor-specific regulatory T cells before combined kidney and bone marrow transplantation and then followed those same cells after transplant. Paper-wide results and their limitations: Biological reproducibility was not directly assessed, although technical replication error appeared to be minimal. Expanding Tregs with activated donor B cells appeared to identify the most biologically relevant and donor-specific TCRbeta repertoire. The study was limited by small patient numbers, and the findings need validation in larger populations and under other immunosuppression protocols. In tolerant patients, donor-specific Tregs expanded more than Tregs overall, which suggests antigen-driven rather than nonspecific expansion. For some patients, the PCR primers changed as time went on, which meant samples from those patients could not be compared with one another at the nucleotide level.

The transplants used related donors along with nonmyeloablative bone marrow transplantation, and in the human trials mixed chimerism was transient. Thawed PBMCs were FACS-sorted into unstimulated Tregs (CD4+CD25+CD127-), CD4+ non-Tregs (CD4+CD25-), CD4 cells and CD8 cells. The patients were a few recipients of combined kidney and bone marrow transplants from the ITN036ST trial, and samples were available only for these trial subjects. Healthy control blood was processed by Ficoll density gradient to PBMCs and cryopreserved; patient PBMCs were collected before and after transplant. About this clone: Its antigen remains unidentified. The read falls 3 residues short of the CDR3 end, and the missing part is taken from the germline J gene.

CDR3 length: 12 amino acids, cysteine to phenylalanine. Sequencing covers 27 bases of the CDR3, shown here with the frame starting at base 1. The germline V end is reduced by 10 bases and the J end by 2 bases; junction bases left unmatched: 4. From the germline V gene, CDR1 is ENHRY and CDR2 is SYGVKD. Genomic DNA was extracted from sorted cells with the QIAGEN DNeasy Blood and Tissue Kit for TCRbeta CDR3 sequencing. Through immunoSEQ, high-throughput TCRbeta CDR3 sequencing was done commercially, including PCR amplification with internal controls and bias correction. The published analysis was carried out like this. Unique productive TCRbeta sequences were defined by CDR3 nucleotide sequence when primers matched and otherwise by CDR3 amino acid sequence together with Vbeta and Jbeta genes. To correct sorting error, sequences shared between sorted populations at a frequency ratio of 2:1 or less were removed; the rest were assigned to the higher population. Sequences were defined as donor-reactive when expanded at least 5-fold in CFSE-low cells versus unstimulated cells and present at a frequency of at least 0.01% in CFSE-low cells. Jensen-Shannon divergence, calculated on the top 100 TCRbeta sequences ranked by frequency, was used to quantify repertoire divergence. When a sample had multiple sequencing runs, each run was corrected for sorting error separately and the runs were then pooled. TCRdb mirrors the immuneACCESS table, restricted to in-frame sequences. Some clones are absent from its copies; in checked studies, under half trace to an unresolved V gene, and the reason for the others is unknown. V, J and clone size derive from that table, while D and trimming were established from the DNA sequence. The sample's clone listing holds roughly 15,000 clones. Roughly 3.8% of the sample is held by the ten biggest clonotypes.

The receptor was derived from a human patient who received a combined kidney and bone marrow transplant. After a transplant, certain T cells may trace back to the graft donor. This sequence uses TRBV10-3 and TRBJ2-7; TRBD2 fits 8 bases in the junction. The specimen was CD4+ T cells from blood (PBMCs), collected 12 months after the transplant. The CDR3 reads as follows: CATGGETYEQYF. Partial CDR3 DNA: TGTGCCACGGGGGGGGAAACCTACGAG.